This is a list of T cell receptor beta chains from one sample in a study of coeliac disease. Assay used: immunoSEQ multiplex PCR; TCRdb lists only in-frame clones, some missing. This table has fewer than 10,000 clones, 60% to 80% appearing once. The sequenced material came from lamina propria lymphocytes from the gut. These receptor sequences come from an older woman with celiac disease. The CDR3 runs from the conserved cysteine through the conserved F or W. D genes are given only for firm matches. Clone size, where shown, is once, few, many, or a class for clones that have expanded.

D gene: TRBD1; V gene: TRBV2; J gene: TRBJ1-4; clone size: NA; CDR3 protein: CANSGQGEIEKLFF; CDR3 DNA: TGTGCCAACTCTGGACAGGGGGAAATTGAAAAACTGTTTTTT
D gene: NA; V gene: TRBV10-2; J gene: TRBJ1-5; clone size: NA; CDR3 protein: CASSESGQPFGTQHF; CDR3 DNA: TGCGCCAGCAGTGAGTCCGGACAGCCTTTCGGGACCCAGCATTTT
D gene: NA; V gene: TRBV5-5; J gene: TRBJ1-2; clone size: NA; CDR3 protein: CASSFGGNYGYTF; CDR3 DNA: TGTGCCAGCAGCTTCGGGGGTAACTATGGCTACACCTTC
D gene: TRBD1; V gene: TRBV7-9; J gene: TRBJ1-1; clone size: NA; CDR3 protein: CASTFSTQGDGFF; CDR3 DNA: TGTGCCAGCACCTTCTCCACACAGGGGGACGGTTTCTTT
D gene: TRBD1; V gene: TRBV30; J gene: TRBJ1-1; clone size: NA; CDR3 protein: CAWRGTVGTEAFF; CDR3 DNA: TGTGCCTGGAGAGGGACAGTAGGCACTGAAGCTTTCTTT
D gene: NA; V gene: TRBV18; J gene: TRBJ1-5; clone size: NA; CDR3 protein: CASSRAGNQPQHF; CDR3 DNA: TGTGCCAGCTCACGGGCGGGGAATCAGCCCCAGCATTTT
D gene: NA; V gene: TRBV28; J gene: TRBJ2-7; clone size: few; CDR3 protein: CASSGRGLTYEQYF; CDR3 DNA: TGTGCCAGCAGTGGCAGGGGTCTCACCTACGAGCAGTACTTC
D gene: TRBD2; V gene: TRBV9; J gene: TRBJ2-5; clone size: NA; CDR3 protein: CASSGRTSGSETQYF; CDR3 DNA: TGTGCCAGCAGCGGACGGACTAGCGGGAGTGAGACCCAGTACTTC
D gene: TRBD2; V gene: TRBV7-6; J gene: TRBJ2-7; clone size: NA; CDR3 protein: CASSQGLAGTYEQYF; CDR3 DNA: TGTGCCAGCAGCCAGGGGCTAGCGGGTACCTACGAGCAGTACTTC
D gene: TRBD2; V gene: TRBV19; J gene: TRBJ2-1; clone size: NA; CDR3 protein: CASSMRLAEYNEQFF; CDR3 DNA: TGTGCCAGTAGTATGAGGCTAGCGGAGTACAATGAGCAGTTCTTC
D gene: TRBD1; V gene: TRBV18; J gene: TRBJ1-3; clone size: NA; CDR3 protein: CASSPTGVGNTIYF; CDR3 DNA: TGTGCCAGCTCGCCAACAGGGGTCGGAAACACCATATATTTT
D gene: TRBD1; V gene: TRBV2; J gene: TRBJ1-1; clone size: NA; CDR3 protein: CASQDRKYTEAFF; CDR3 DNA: TGTGCCAGCCAGGACAGGAAATACACTGAAGCTTTCTTT
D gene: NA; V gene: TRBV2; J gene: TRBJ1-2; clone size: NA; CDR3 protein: CASSESIGASYTF; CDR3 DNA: TGTGCCAGCAGTGAGTCCATAGGAGCATCTTACACCTTC
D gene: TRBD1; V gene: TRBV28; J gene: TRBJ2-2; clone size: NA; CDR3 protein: CASSLGRTGNTGELFF; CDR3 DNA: TGTGCCAGCAGTTTGGGCCGGACAGGGAACACCGGGGAGCTGTTTTTT
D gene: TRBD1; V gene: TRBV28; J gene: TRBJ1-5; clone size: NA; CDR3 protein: CASSLPGGNSNQPQHF; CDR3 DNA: TGTGCCAGCAGTTTACCAGGGGGCAATAGCAATCAGCCCCAGCATTTT
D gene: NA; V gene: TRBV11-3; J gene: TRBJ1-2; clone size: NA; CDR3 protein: CASSPRGGVYTF; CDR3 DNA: TGTGCCAGCAGTCCCCGGGGGGGGGTCTACACCTTC
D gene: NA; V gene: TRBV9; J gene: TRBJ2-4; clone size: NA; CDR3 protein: CASSLAGSGLNIQYF; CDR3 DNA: TGTGCCAGCAGCCTGGCGGGTAGCGGCCTAAACATTCAGTACTTC
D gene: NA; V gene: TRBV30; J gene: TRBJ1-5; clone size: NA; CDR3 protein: CAWSFGGTAQPQHF; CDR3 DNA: TGTGCCTGGAGTTTCGGGGGAACGGCTCAGCCCCAGCATTTT
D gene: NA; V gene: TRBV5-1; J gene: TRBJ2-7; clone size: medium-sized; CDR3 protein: CASSLALTGDYEQYF; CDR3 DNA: TGCGCCAGCAGCTTGGCCTTGACGGGGGACTACGAGCAGTACTTC
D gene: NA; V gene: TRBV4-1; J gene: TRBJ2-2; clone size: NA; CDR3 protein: CASSQSVTNGELFF; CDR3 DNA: TGCGCCAGCAGCCAATCGGTCACCAACGGGGAGCTGTTTTTT
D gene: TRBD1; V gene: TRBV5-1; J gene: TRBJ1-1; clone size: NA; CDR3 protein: CASKGQGKNTEAFF; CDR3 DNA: TGCGCCAGCAAGGGACAGGGGAAGAACACTGAAGCTTTCTTT
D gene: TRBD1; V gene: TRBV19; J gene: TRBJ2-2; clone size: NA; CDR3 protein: CASSQGGQGRELFF; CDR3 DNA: TGTGCCAGTAGTCAAGGGGGACAGGGCCGGGAGCTGTTTTTT
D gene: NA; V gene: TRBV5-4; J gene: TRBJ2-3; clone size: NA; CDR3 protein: CASSPDGGRGDTQYF; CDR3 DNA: TGTGCCAGCAGCCCGGACGGGGGGCGGGGAGATACGCAGTATTTT
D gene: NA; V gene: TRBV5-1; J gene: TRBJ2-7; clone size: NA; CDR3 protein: CASSEPTRGYYEQYF; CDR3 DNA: TGCGCCAGCAGCGAGCCCACCCGAGGATACTACGAGCAGTACTTC
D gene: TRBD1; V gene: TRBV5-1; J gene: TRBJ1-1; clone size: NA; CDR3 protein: CASTQGASNTEAFF; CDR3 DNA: TGCGCCAGCACACAGGGGGCGAGTAACACTGAAGCTTTCTTT